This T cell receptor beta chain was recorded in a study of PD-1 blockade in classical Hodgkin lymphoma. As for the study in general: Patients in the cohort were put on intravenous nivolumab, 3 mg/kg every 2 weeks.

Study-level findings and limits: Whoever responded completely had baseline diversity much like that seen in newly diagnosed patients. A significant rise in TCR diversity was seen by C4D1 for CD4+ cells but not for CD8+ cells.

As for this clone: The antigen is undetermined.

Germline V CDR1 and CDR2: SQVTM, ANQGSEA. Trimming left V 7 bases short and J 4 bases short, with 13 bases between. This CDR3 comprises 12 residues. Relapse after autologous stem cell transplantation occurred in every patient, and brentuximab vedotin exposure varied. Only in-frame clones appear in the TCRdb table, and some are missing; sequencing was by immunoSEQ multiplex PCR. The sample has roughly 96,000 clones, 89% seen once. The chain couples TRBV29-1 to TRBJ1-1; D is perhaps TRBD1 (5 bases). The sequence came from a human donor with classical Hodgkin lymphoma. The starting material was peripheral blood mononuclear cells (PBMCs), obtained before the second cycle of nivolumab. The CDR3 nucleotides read TGCAGCGGCGGGGGGTTTGTCACTGAAGCTTTCTTT. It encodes CSGGGFVTEAFF.